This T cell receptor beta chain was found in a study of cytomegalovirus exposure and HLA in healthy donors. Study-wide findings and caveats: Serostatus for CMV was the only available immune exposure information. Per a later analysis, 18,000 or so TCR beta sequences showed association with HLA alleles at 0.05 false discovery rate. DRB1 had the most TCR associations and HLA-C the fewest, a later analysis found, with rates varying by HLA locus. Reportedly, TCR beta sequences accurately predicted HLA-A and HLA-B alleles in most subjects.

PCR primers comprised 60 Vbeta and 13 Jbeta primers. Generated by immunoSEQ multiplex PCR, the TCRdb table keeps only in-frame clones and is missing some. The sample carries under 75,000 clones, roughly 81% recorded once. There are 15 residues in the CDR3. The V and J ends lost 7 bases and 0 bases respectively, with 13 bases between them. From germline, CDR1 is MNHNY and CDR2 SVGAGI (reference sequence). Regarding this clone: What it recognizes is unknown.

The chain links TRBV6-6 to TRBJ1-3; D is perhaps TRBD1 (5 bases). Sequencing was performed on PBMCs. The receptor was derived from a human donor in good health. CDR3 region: CASTSREFSGNTIYF. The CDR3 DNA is TGTGCCAGCACCTCCAGGGAATTCTCTGGAAACACCATATATTTT.